These T cell receptor beta chains were read from a single sample in a study of regulatory T cells in long-lasting Graves disease. TCRdb independently ran MiXCR on the multiplex PCR reads; one entry per CDR3 protein. The sample lists about 540,000 distinct CDR3 sequences; roughly 14% were seen once. These data were also reused for a study on T cells in Graves' hyperthyroidism and ophthalmopathy.

Material: peripheral blood mononuclear cells (PBMCs), obtained at new diagnosis, from a patient treated with antithyroid drugs. These receptors originate from a man under 40 with Graves disease. Both conserved end residues are part of each CDR3. D genes are given only for firm matches. Size tells how often a clone was seen (once, few, many) or the class of an expanded clone, and some rows leave it out.

CDR3 length: 14
clone size: NA
J gene: TRBJ1-6
D gene: NA
V gene: TRBV20-1
CDR3 DNA: TGCAGTGCCCCGGGGGCAGGGGCGCGCTCACCCCTCCACTTT
CDR3 protein: CSAPGAGARSPLHF

CDR3 length: 10
clone size: many
J gene: TRBJ1-6
D gene: NA
V gene: TRBV29-1
CDR3 DNA: TGCAGCGTGACCTATTCACCCCTCCACTTT
CDR3 protein: CSVTYSPLHF

CDR3 length: 15
clone size: many
J gene: TRBJ2-5
D gene: TRBD1
V gene: TRBV5-1
CDR3 DNA: TGCGCCAGCAGCGTCGGGGACAGGGGGCGGGAGACCCAGTACTTC
CDR3 protein: CASSVGDRGRETQYF

CDR3 length: 15
clone size: many
J gene: TRBJ1-4
D gene: NA
V gene: TRBV27
CDR3 DNA: TGTGCCAGCAGTTTCGTGGGGACCTATAATGAAAAACTGTTTTTT
CDR3 protein: CASSFVGTYNEKLFF

CDR3 length: 18
clone size: NA
J gene: TRBJ2-3
D gene: NA
V gene: TRBV12-3/TRBV12-4
CDR3 DNA: TGTGCCAGCAGTTTAGCGCGGGTAGCGGAGGGGAGCACAGATACGCAGTATTTT
CDR3 protein: CASSLARVAEGSTDTQYF

CDR3 length: 15
clone size: NA
J gene: TRBJ1-5
D gene: NA
V gene: TRBV20-1
CDR3 DNA: TGCAGTGCCCCATCGCAACGGGGGAGCAATCAGCCCCAGCATTTT
CDR3 protein: CSAPSQRGSNQPQHF

CDR3 length: 13
clone size: many
J gene: TRBJ1-1
D gene: NA
V gene: TRBV30
CDR3 DNA: TGTGCCTGGAGTGTAACCAGGTTTGCTGAAGCTTTCTTT
CDR3 protein: CAWSVTRFAEAFF

CDR3 length: 14
clone size: many
J gene: TRBJ1-1
D gene: TRBD1
V gene: TRBV12-3/TRBV12-4
CDR3 DNA: TGTGCCAGCACTGCCCGGACAGGAAGGACTGAAGCTTTCTTT
CDR3 protein: CASTARTGRTEAFF

CDR3 length: 12
clone size: many
J gene: TRBJ2-5
D gene: NA
V gene: TRBV12-5
CDR3 DNA: TGTGCTAGTGGTTCGCTACGGCAGACCCAGTACTTC
CDR3 protein: CASGSLRQTQYF

CDR3 length: 15
clone size: many
J gene: TRBJ1-1
D gene: NA
V gene: TRBV12-3/TRBV12-4
CDR3 DNA: TGTGCCAGCAGTTTCTCCGGCCTTTTAGGCACTGAAGCTTTCTTT
CDR3 protein: CASSFSGLLGTEAFF

CDR3 length: 15
clone size: few
J gene: TRBJ1-5
D gene: NA
V gene: TRBV18
CDR3 DNA: TGTGCCAGCTCACTGCAACACAGGGTCGACCAGCCCCAGCATTTT
CDR3 protein: CASSLQHRVDQPQHF

CDR3 length: 11
clone size: few
J gene: TRBJ2-7
D gene: NA
V gene: TRBV20-1
CDR3 DNA: TGCAGTGCCGATCATCAATACGAGCAGTACTTC
CDR3 protein: CSADHQYEQYF

CDR3 length: 14
clone size: NA
J gene: TRBJ2-7
D gene: NA
V gene: TRBV30
CDR3 DNA: TGTGCCTGGAGCAGGTCTAGATCCTCCTACGAGCAGTACTTC
CDR3 protein: CAWSRSRSSYEQYF

CDR3 length: 12
clone size: many
J gene: TRBJ2-7
D gene: NA
V gene: TRBV4-1
CDR3 DNA: TGCGCCAGCAGCCAAGTTGGCGGCGAGCAGTACTTC
CDR3 protein: CASSQVGGEQYF

CDR3 length: 13
clone size: many
J gene: TRBJ2-1
D gene: NA
V gene: TRBV2
CDR3 DNA: TGTGCCATCCCCGCGTCGACCTACAATGAGCAGTTCTTC
CDR3 protein: CAIPASTYNEQFF

CDR3 length: 17
clone size: few
J gene: TRBJ1-1
D gene: NA
V gene: TRBV10-3
CDR3 DNA: TGTGCCATCAGTGACATGCCTAGGCACCGGGCGATCCCTGAAGCTTTCTTT
CDR3 protein: CAISDMPRHRAIPEAFF

CDR3 length: 15
clone size: few
J gene: TRBJ1-1
D gene: NA
V gene: TRBV20-1
CDR3 DNA: TGCAGTGCTAGTACGGGGGGAGACATTCCAGGTGAAGCTTTCTTT
CDR3 protein: CSASTGGDIPGEAFF

CDR3 length: 15
clone size: many
J gene: TRBJ2-7
D gene: TRBD2
V gene: TRBV7-6
CDR3 DNA: TGTGCCAGCAGCCTTGAGCGGGAGGGCCTATACGAGCAGTACTTC
CDR3 protein: CASSLEREGLYEQYF

CDR3 length: 14
clone size: many
J gene: TRBJ2-2
D gene: NA
V gene: TRBV7-2
CDR3 DNA: TGTGCCAGCAGCTCCGGACTTCCGCCCGGGGAGCTGTTTTTT
CDR3 protein: CASSSGLPPGELFF

CDR3 length: 16
clone size: many
J gene: TRBJ1-2
D gene: NA
V gene: TRBV29-1
CDR3 DNA: TGCAGCGTTGAAGATTACTCCAAGAGGGGATACTATGGCTACACCTTC
CDR3 protein: CSVEDYSKRGYYGYTF

CDR3 length: 12
clone size: many
J gene: TRBJ2-7
D gene: TRBD1
V gene: TRBV7-6
CDR3 DNA: TGTGCCAGCAGCCGACAGGGGTTCGAGCAGTACTTC
CDR3 protein: CASSRQGFEQYF

CDR3 length: 13
clone size: few
J gene: TRBJ1-3
D gene: NA
V gene: TRBV10-3
CDR3 DNA: TGTGCCATCAGTGACAGTGTGGGCAACACCATATATTTT
CDR3 protein: CAISDSVGNTIYF

CDR3 length: 12
clone size: many
J gene: TRBJ2-7
D gene: NA
V gene: TRBV9
CDR3 DNA: TGTGCCAGCAGCGCGGTATCCTACGAGCAGTACTTC
CDR3 protein: CASSAVSYEQYF

CDR3 length: 14
clone size: NA
J gene: TRBJ2-7
D gene: NA
V gene: TRBV20-1
CDR3 DNA: TGCAGTGCCCACGGGACCGACCGACGCTACGAGCAGTACTTC
CDR3 protein: CSAHGTDRRYEQYF

CDR3 length: 15
clone size: many
J gene: TRBJ2-1
D gene: NA
V gene: TRBV5-1
CDR3 DNA: TGCGCCAGCAGCTTGGACCCCCGACCCTACAATGAGCAGTTCTTC
CDR3 protein: CASSLDPRPYNEQFF

CDR3 length: 11
clone size: NA
J gene: TRBJ1-1
D gene: NA
V gene: TRBV6-1
CDR3 DNA: TGTGCCAGCAAACAGGGTTCTGAAGCTTTCTTT
CDR3 protein: CASKQGSEAFF

CDR3 length: 15
clone size: few
J gene: TRBJ1-2
D gene: TRBD1
V gene: TRBV7-8
CDR3 DNA: TGTGCCAGCAGCTCCCGACAGGGGAGAGGCTCTGGCTACACCTTC
CDR3 protein: CASSSRQGRGSGYTF

CDR3 length: 14
clone size: once
J gene: TRBJ2-1
D gene: NA
V gene: TRBV4-1
CDR3 DNA: TGCGCCAGCAGTCGCAGCCCGGGGGCCAATGAGCAGTTCTTC
CDR3 protein: CASSRSPGANEQFF

CDR3 length: 12
clone size: NA
J gene: TRBJ2-7
D gene: NA
V gene: TRBV6-2/TRBV6-3
CDR3 DNA: TGTGCCAGCAGGTGGTTTGGTGAGGAGCAGTACTTC
CDR3 protein: CASRWFGEEQYF

CDR3 length: 14
clone size: NA
J gene: TRBJ2-2
D gene: NA
V gene: TRBV19
CDR3 DNA: TGTGCCAGTAGGGGCGGGATGTTCACCGGGGAGCTGTTTTTT
CDR3 protein: CASRGGMFTGELFF

CDR3 length: 13
clone size: many
J gene: TRBJ2-3
D gene: NA
V gene: TRBV28
CDR3 DNA: TGTGCCAGCAGCCAACTGAGCACAGATACGCAGTATTTT
CDR3 protein: CASSQLSTDTQYF

CDR3 length: 16
clone size: NA
J gene: TRBJ2-5
D gene: TRBD2
V gene: TRBV9
CDR3 DNA: TGTGCCAGCAGCCCGGGACTAGCGGGAGTAGAAGAGACCCAGTACTTC
CDR3 protein: CASSPGLAGVEETQYF

CDR3 length: 13
clone size: few
J gene: TRBJ2-7
D gene: NA
V gene: TRBV9
CDR3 DNA: TGTGCCAGCAGCGTAGGTTGGAGCTACGAGCAGTACTTC
CDR3 protein: CASSVGWSYEQYF

CDR3 length: 17
clone size: NA
J gene: TRBJ2-2
D gene: NA
V gene: TRBV24-1
CDR3 DNA: TGTGCCACCAGTGCTACGGGGCTAAGCGCGAACACCGGGGAGCTGTTTTTT
CDR3 protein: CATSATGLSANTGELFF

CDR3 length: 12
clone size: many
J gene: TRBJ2-3
D gene: NA
V gene: TRBV5-1
CDR3 DNA: TGCGCCAGCAGCACTGGTCCAGATACGCAGTATTTT
CDR3 protein: CASSTGPDTQYF

CDR3 length: 16
clone size: NA
J gene: TRBJ2-1
D gene: NA
V gene: TRBV27
CDR3 DNA: TGTGCCAGCAGTTTAGAACAACCTGGATCCTACAATGAGCAGTTCTTC
CDR3 protein: CASSLEQPGSYNEQFF

CDR3 length: 14
clone size: many
J gene: TRBJ2-7
D gene: TRBD2
V gene: TRBV5-1
CDR3 DNA: TGCGCCAGCACCGGTAGCGGGAGATACGACGAGCAGTACTTC
CDR3 protein: CASTGSGRYDEQYF

CDR3 length: 16
clone size: many
J gene: TRBJ2-2
D gene: NA
V gene: TRBV27
CDR3 DNA: TGTGCCAGCAGTCTAACAGGGGGGGAAGTGATCGGGGAGCTGTTTTTT
CDR3 protein: CASSLTGGEVIGELFF

CDR3 length: 11
clone size: NA
J gene: TRBJ1-1
D gene: NA
V gene: TRBV25-1
CDR3 DNA: TGTGCCAGCAGGGGGTTGGTTGAAGCTTTCTTT
CDR3 protein: CASRGLVEAFF

CDR3 length: 18
clone size: few
J gene: TRBJ2-1
D gene: TRBD1
V gene: TRBV24-1
CDR3 DNA: TGTGCCACCAGTGATTTATACAAGACAGGGGGTTCGGGGAATGAGCAGTTCTTC
CDR3 protein: CATSDLYKTGGSGNEQFF

CDR3 length: 15
clone size: NA
J gene: TRBJ2-6
D gene: TRBD1
V gene: TRBV7-3
CDR3 DNA: TGTGCCAGCAGCCTACAGGGGCGTTGGGCCAACGTCCTGACTTTC
CDR3 protein: CASSLQGRWANVLTF

CDR3 length: 15
clone size: NA
J gene: TRBJ2-7
D gene: NA
V gene: TRBV7-9
CDR3 DNA: TGTGCCAGCAGCTCCGTCGCGGACCAAACCTACGAGCAGTACTTC
CDR3 protein: CASSSVADQTYEQYF

CDR3 length: 12
clone size: NA
J gene: TRBJ1-4
D gene: NA
V gene: TRBV27
CDR3 DNA: TGTGCCAGCAGAACGTATTTCGGAAAACCGTTTTTT
CDR3 protein: CASRTYFGKPFF